A single sample is the source of the 7 T cell receptor beta chains below, sequenced in a study of cytomegalovirus exposure and HLA in healthy donors. The PCR employed 60 Vbeta primers together with 13 Jbeta primers. Assay used: immunoSEQ multiplex PCR; TCRdb lists only in-frame clones, some missing. The sample lists about 130,000 clones, approximately 82% seen once, with about 2.5% in the top ten. The specimen was PBMCs. The receptors originated from a boy aged 2 to 9 in good health and CMV-seronegative.

J is TRBJ2-3 and V is TRBV2; 7 positions agree with TRBD2. The CDR3 length is 15 residues. The V gene end was trimmed by 8 bases and the J gene end by 1 base; junction bases not matched to a gene: 9. Germline V CDR1 and CDR2: SNHLY, FYNNEI. In DNA, the CDR3 is TGTGCCAGCGGGAGGGGCCGAGGGGGCACAGATACGCAGTATTTT. As protein: CASGRGRGGTDTQYF.

The gene calls are TRBV5-1 and TRBJ1-1; 7 bases agree with TRBD1. The ends lost 0 bases at V and 1 base at J; junction bases unmatched: 9. The CDR3 has 17 residues. CDR1 is SGHRS, CDR2 YFSETQ, per germline. CDR3 in DNA: TGCGCCAGCAGCTTGGCACCTATCGGGACAGCGAACACTGAAGCTTTCTTT. It yields the protein CASSLAPIGTANTEAFF.

This chain connects TRBV7-9 to TRBJ1-2, with 9 bases that match TRBD1. CDR1 SEHNR and CDR2 FQNEAQ come from the germline V gene (reference sequence). Unmatched junction bases numbered 11, after V lost 5 bases and J lost 4 bases. The CDR3 length is 16 residues. The CDR3 DNA is TGTGCCAGCAGCGACGGGACAGGGAGGGGAGGCTATGGCTACACCTTC. Protein sequence: CASSDGTGRGGYGYTF.

The gene calls are TRBV4-1 and TRBJ2-3, with 10 nucleotides matching TRBD2. This CDR3 comprises 15 residues. V trimming: 6 bases; J trimming: 4 bases; junction bases outside the gene matches: 7. Germline-derived CDR1 and CDR2 are MGHRA and YSYEKL. The CDR3 DNA is TGCGCCAGCAGTCTAGCGGGAGACGAGGCAGATACGCAGTATTTT. This encodes CASSLAGDEADTQYF.

The rearrangement uses TRBV5-1 and TRBJ2-3; D is uncertain. Germline loops: CDR1 SGHRS, CDR2 YFSETQ. V was clipped by 1 base and J by 3 bases, with 6 bases between them. This CDR3 is built from 13 residues. The chain's CDR3 is CASSLPETDTQYF. In nucleotides, the CDR3 is TGCGCCAGCAGCTTGCCTGAGACAGATACGCAGTATTTT.

This rearrangement joins TRBV9 to TRBJ1-2, with D maybe TRBD1 (6 bases). The germline V gene has CDR1 SGDLS and CDR2 YYNGEE. This CDR3 contains 18 residues. The ends were cut back, 0 bases at V and 0 bases at J, with 18 bases in the middle. The CDR3 protein is CASSVVPNQGHSNYGYTF. In DNA, the CDR3 is TGTGCCAGCAGCGTAGTCCCCAATCAGGGACACTCTAACTATGGCTACACCTTC. The whole variable domain, remainder taken from reference TRBV9 and TRBJ1-2, is DSGVTQTPKHLITATGQRVTLRCSPRSGDLSVYWYQQSLDQGLQFLIQYYNGEERAKGNILERFSAQQFPDLHSELNLSSLELGDSALYFCASSVVPNQGHSNYGYTFGSGTRLTVV.

This rearrangement joins TRBV6-6 to TRBJ2-7; 11 bases fit TRBD1. The V segment lost 5 bases and the J segment 2 bases; nucleotides outside the gene matches: 2. Germline values: CDR1 MNHNY, CDR2 SVGAGI (reference sequence). The length of the CDR3 is 14 residues. For the CDR3, the DNA is TGTGCCAGCAGTAGGACAGGGGGCCCCTACGAGCAGTACTTC. Protein sequence: CASSRTGGPYEQYF.